A single sample gave rise to the 12 T cell receptor beta chains below, sequenced in a study of blood T cell repertoires in COVID-19. TCRdb's copy holds only in-frame clones and misses some; the assay was immunoSEQ multiplex PCR. Of 120,000 or so clones detected, roughly three quarters appear once; the ten largest clones hold approximately 8%. Sequences were obtained from peripheral blood. The receptors here all came from a human donor in a cohort sampled during active COVID-19.

The V and J genes are TRBV14 and TRBJ1-2; TRBD1 is a possible D gene (5 bases). The germline V and J ends were trimmed by 0 bases and 5 bases, with 10 bases remaining between them. The CDR3 totals 14 residues. Per the germline V gene, CDR1 is SGHDN and CDR2 is FVKESK. The CDR3 DNA reads as TGTGCCAGCAGCCAAGATAGGGGAGGTTATGGCTACACCTTC. This sequence encodes CASSQDRGGYGYTF.

The V gene is TRBV11-2, the J gene TRBJ2-7; D not certain. This CDR3 has 13 residues. The germline V gene encodes CDR1 SGHAT and CDR2 FQNNGV. V dropped 0 bases and J dropped 2 bases, with 5 bases sitting between them. In DNA, the CDR3 is TGTGCCAGCAGCTTAGATACTACCTACGAGCAGTACTTC. It translates to CASSLDTTYEQYF.

The chain is built from TRBV28 and TRBJ2-7; TRBD2 aligns across 14 bases. Trimming removed 5 bases from V and 4 bases from J; junction bases left unmatched: 4. Germline V gene data show CDR1 as MDHEN and CDR2 as SYDVKM. This CDR3 has 15 amino acids. The CDR3 nucleotides are TGTGCCAGCAGTCCACGGACTAGCGGGAGGTACGAGCAGTACTTC. Protein product: CASSPRTSGRYEQYF.

The chain carries TRBV15 and TRBJ2-1; D not certain. CDR3 size: 16 residues. Between the trimmed V and J ends, which lost 0 bases and 4 bases, there was a span of 13 bases. CDR1 and CDR2 (germline): LNHNV, YYDKDF (reference sequence). Here the CDR3 DNA reads TGTGCCACCAGCAGAGATGAGGTAGCCCTTTACAATGAGCAGTTCTTC. Translated, it gives CATSRDEVALYNEQFF.

The rearrangement links TRBV3-1 (or the pseudogene TRBV3-2) to TRBJ1-6; TRBD1 matches at 7 bases. The CDR3 length is 15 residues. Trimming cost V 1 base and J 9 bases; bases outside gene matches: 6. CDR1 and CDR2 (germline): LGHDT, YNNKEL (reference sequence). In DNA, the CDR3 is TGTGCCAGCAGCCAAGGGGGGGCAGGGGGTTCACCCCTCCACTTT. As protein: CASSQGGAGGSPLHF.

CDR3 protein: CASSFSDRGETQYF. The CDR3 DNA is TGCGCCAGCAGCTTTTCCGACAGGGGAGAGACCCAGTACTTC. This chain uses TRBV5-1 with TRBJ2-5; 8 nucleotides align to TRBD1. The J segment lost 4 bases and the V segment lost 2 bases, leaving 4 bases of the junction unmatched. CDR1 and CDR2 (germline): SGHRS, YFSETQ. The CDR3 covers 14 residues.

The CDR3 sequence: CASSQDLGTNYEQYF. The CDR3 DNA follows: TGTGCCAGCAGCCAAGATCTGGGCACAAACTACGAGCAGTACTTC. The chain recombines TRBV3-1 (or the pseudogene TRBV3-2) with TRBJ2-7, with unresolved D. Germline CDR1 and CDR2: LGHDT and YNNKEL (reference sequence). The CDR3 loop spans 15 amino acids. The V gene lost 0 bases and the J gene lost 3 bases, with 12 bases spanning the gap.

The chain carries TRBV21-1 and TRBJ2-7; no DNA check was done on the table's D call, TRBD2. TRBV21-1 is a recognized pseudogene. CDR3 length: 10 amino acids. CDR3 in amino acids: CATHRGEQYF. CDR3 nucleotide sequence: TGTGCCACCCATCGGGGGGAGCAGTACTTC.

J is TRBJ1-5 and V is TRBV10-2; tentatively, D is TRBD1 (5 bases). Trimming pared 3 bases from V and 5 bases from J, leaving 14 bases between. Germline CDR1 WSHSY, CDR2 SAAADI. The CDR3 has 15 amino acids. CDR3 protein: CASSDWGGGHQPQHF. CDR3 bases: TGCGCCAGCAGTGATTGGGGCGGGGGTCATCAGCCCCAGCATTTT.

This clone was seen a handful of times. The J gene is TRBJ2-7, the V gene TRBV14; D is ambiguous. V was shortened by 5 bases and J by 6 bases, with 8 bases between the two germline ends. The CDR3 loop spans 11 amino acids. CDR1 and CDR2 (germline): SGHDN, FVKESK. The CDR3 protein is CASSDSFEQYF. In DNA, the CDR3 is TGTGCCAGCAGCGATAGCTTCGAGCAGTACTTC.

The V call is TRBV7-9, the J call TRBJ1-1; 8 nucleotides align to TRBD1. J gave up 2 bases and V 2 bases, and 4 bases lay outside the gene matches. CDR1 and CDR2 from the germline V gene are SEHNR and FQNEAQ (reference sequence). This CDR3 has 15 amino acids. As DNA, the CDR3 is TGTGCCAGCAGCTTATCACAGGGGGATAACACTGAAGCTTTCTTT. This translates into CASSLSQGDNTEAFF.

The chain couples TRBV18 to TRBJ2-7; D is perhaps TRBD2 (6 bases). V was clipped by 2 bases and J by 5 bases, with 16 bases between them. The CDR3 contains 15 residues. Looked up from germline, CDR1 is KGHSH and CDR2 is LQKENI. The CDR3 nucleotides are TGTGCCAGCTCACCAGGGGGACTGGCCACCCACGAGCAGTACTTC. Translation gives CASSPGGLATHEQYF. The whole variable domain, remainder taken from reference TRBV18 and TRBJ2-7, is NAGVMQNPRHLVRRRGQEARLRCSPMKGHSHVYWYRQLPEEGLKFMVYLQKENIIDESGMPKERFSAEFPKEGPSILRIQQVVRGDSAAYFCASSPGGLATHEQYFGPGTRLTVT.